A single sample gave rise to the 12 T cell receptor beta chains below, sequenced in a study of shared clonotypes between healthy human individuals. TCRdb's table, derived via immunoSEQ multiplex PCR, lists solely in-frame clones and lacks some. The sample consists of about 2.2 million clones, 93% of them appearing once. Naive CD8 cells lacked CD45RO and underwent positive selection for CCR7, leaving out terminally differentiated effector memory CD45RA+ cells. Sequencing input: naive CD8+ T cells from PBMCs. The receptors here all came from a young man in good health. Some clones in this sample may be carry-over from other donors' samples.

This clone was detected once. The V and J genes are TRBV28 and TRBJ2-7, with 8 bases identical to TRBD1. Germline V CDR1 and CDR2: MDHEN, SYDVKM. This CDR3 contains 14 residues. With V trimmed by 3 bases and J by 6 bases, 7 bases remained unmatched. The CDR3 DNA follows: TGTGCCAGCAGTTTTGGACGGACAGGGACCGAGCAGTACTTC. This encodes CASSFGRTGTEQYF.

The chain employs TRBV6-1 and TRBJ2-2; 10 nucleotides match TRBD2. In germline, CDR1 is MNHNS, CDR2 SASEGT. Trimming removed 4 bases from V and 3 bases from J; junction bases left unmatched: 8. This CDR3 comprises 17 residues. Here the CDR3 reads CASSGTLAGVYTGELFF. CDR3 DNA: TGTGCCAGCAGTGGCACTCTAGCGGGGGTGTACACCGGGGAGCTGTTTTTT.

CDR3 in amino acids: CASSSIDRAYEQYF. CDR3 nucleotides: TGTGCCAGCAGCTCAATAGACAGGGCCTACGAGCAGTACTTC. V usage is TRBV13 and J usage is TRBJ2-7; TRBD1 matches at 7 bases. CDR1 PRHDT and CDR2 FYEKMQ come from the germline V gene (reference sequence). This CDR3 is built from 14 residues. The V gene end was trimmed by 4 bases and the J gene end by 2 bases; junction bases not matched to a gene: 5.

This chain uses TRBV9 with TRBJ1-1; 7 bases map to TRBD1. Germline V gene lookup returns CDR1 SGDLS and CDR2 YYNGEE. The CDR3 has 16 residues. The junction had 6 bases not matched to a gene; V was cut back by 1 base and J by 0 bases. DNA of the CDR3: TGTGCCAGCAGCGTAAGCACAGGGGCCATGAACACTGAAGCTTTCTTT. This codes for CASSVSTGAMNTEAFF.

This rearrangement joins TRBV7-6 to TRBJ2-1; D not resolved. The CDR3 is 15 residues long. CDR1 and CDR2 (germline): SGHVS, FNYEAQ. V gave up 5 bases and J gave up 4 bases, with 15 bases separating them. CDR3 in DNA: TGTGCCAGCAGCCGAAACACCCAGCCTTACAATGAGCAGTTCTTC. Translation: CASSRNTQPYNEQFF.

The rearrangement uses TRBV4-2 and TRBJ2-3, with D maybe TRBD1 (6 bases). This CDR3 comprises 16 residues. With 0 bases removed from V and 1 base from J, the gap between germline ends came to 11 bases. The germline V gene encodes CDR1 LGHNA and CDR2 YNFKEQ. In DNA form, the CDR3 reads TGTGCCAGCAGCCAAGAAGGGGGAGAGGGCACAGATACGCAGTATTTT. Its translation: CASSQEGGEGTDTQYF.

The chain couples TRBV5-6 to TRBJ2-1; 11 nucleotides line up with TRBD2. CDR1 is SGHDT, CDR2 YYEEEE, per germline. The V segment lost 4 bases and the J segment 2 bases; nucleotides outside the gene matches: 5. This CDR3 has 16 residues. The CDR3 DNA reads as TGTGCCAGCAGCCGACTAGCGGGAAGCACCTACAATGAGCAGTTCTTC. Translated, it gives CASSRLAGSTYNEQFF.

V and J are TRBV10-3 and TRBJ1-1; the D gene is possibly TRBD1 (5 bases). The V gene lost 3 bases and the J gene lost 3 bases, with 11 bases spanning the gap. CDR1 is ENHRY, CDR2 SYGVKD, per germline. This CDR3 has 14 amino acids. Here the CDR3 DNA reads TGTGCCATCAGTGAACGGGGCACGGACACTGAAGCTTTCTTT. Protein product: CAISERGTDTEAFF.

This clone has just one count. The chain recombines TRBV27 with TRBJ1-4, with TRBD1 matching over 7 bases. Looked up from germline, CDR1 is MNHEY and CDR2 is SMNVEV (reference sequence). The length of the CDR3 is 14 residues. Trimming removed 2 bases from V and 8 bases from J; junction bases left unmatched: 5. CDR3 loop: CASSLRGGWEKLFF. In DNA, the CDR3 is TGTGCCAGCAGTTTAAGAGGGGGCTGGGAAAAACTGTTTTTT.

J is TRBJ2-2 and V is TRBV5-4; D is uncertain. This CDR3 has 15 residues. The germline gives CDR1 SGHNT, CDR2 YYREEE (reference sequence). V gave up 4 bases and J gave up 0 bases, with 10 bases separating them. CDR3 sequence: CASSPFYANTGELFF. Written as DNA, the CDR3 is TGTGCCAGCAGCCCCTTTTACGCGAACACCGGGGAGCTGTTTTTT. Variable domain in full (rest from reference TRBV5-4 and TRBJ2-2): ETGVTQSPTHLIKTRGQQVTLRCSSQSGHNTVSWYQQALGQGPQFIFQYYREEENGRGNFPPRFSGLQFPNYSSELNVNALELDDSALYLCASSPFYANTGELFFGEGSRLTVL.

This chain uses TRBV19 with TRBJ2-5; D unclear. V dropped 7 bases and J dropped 4 bases, with 7 bases sitting between them. The CDR3 has 11 amino acids. The germline V gene has CDR1 LNHDA and CDR2 SQIVND (reference sequence). In nucleotides, the CDR3 is TGTGCCAGTACGGACGTAGAGACCCAGTACTTC. Amino acid sequence: CASTDVETQYF.

This chain links TRBV6-5 with TRBJ1-6; the match to TRBD1 covers 7 bases. J gave up 7 bases and V 2 bases, and 8 bases lay outside the gene matches. Looked up from germline, CDR1 is MNHEY and CDR2 is SVGAGI. CDR3 size: 16 residues. CDR3 in DNA: TGTGCCAGCAGTTACACCCAGGGGACAGAAAATTCACCCCTCCACTTT. Its protein product is CASSYTQGTENSPLHF.